These 5 T cell receptor beta chains were all obtained from the same sample, sequenced in a study of CD8+CD57+ T cells in acquired aplastic anemia (dated by TCRdb to between 2018 and 2020). Sequenced on an Illumina HiSeq 2000. TCR beta VDJ combination and CDR3 sequence profiling used genomic DNA as the template. TCRdb trimmed the raw reads at Q25, called clones with MiXCR and kept productive beta chains. Identical CDR3 proteins give one entry, which carries the most common genes and DNA. Counted in this sample were 260,000 or so distinct CDR3 sequences; around half of them appeared once. The leading ten clones occupy 6.5% to 8% of the sample. Expansion of CD8+CD57+ cells had been shown by flow cytometry in the patients chosen for sequencing. The source material was sorted CD4+, CD8+, or CD8+CD57+ T cells (not recorded which) from PBMCs. The receptors come from a human donor with aplastic anemia.

This clonotype was recorded a few times. The rearrangement links TRBV20-1 to TRBJ1-1; a possible D gene is TRBD1 (6 bases). Per germline, CDR1 DFQATT and CDR2 SNEGSKA (reference sequence). The V end lost 5 bases, the J end lost 6 bases, and 22 bases lay between the germline ends. The CDR3 spans 15 residues. The CDR3 is CSAGASNRVAPEAFF. CDR3 sequence (DNA): TGCAGTGCTGGAGCGTCAAACAGGGTGGCCCCTGAAGCTTTCTTT.

This clonotype was seen just once. The chain uses TRBV5-1 and TRBJ2-2, with TRBD2 matching 13 bases. Germline loops: CDR1 SGHRS, CDR2 YFSETQ. The length of the CDR3 is 17 residues. With V trimmed by 2 bases and J by 2 bases, 3 bases remained unmatched. CDR3 residues: CASSLGLAGANTGELFF. CDR3 in DNA: TGCGCCAGCAGCTTAGGACTAGCGGGAGCAAACACCGGGGAGCTGTTTTTT.

This chain connects TRBV7-9 to TRBJ1-4; the D gene is possibly TRBD1 (5 bases). Trimming shortened V by 5 bases and J by 8 bases, and 21 bases separated the two germline ends. Germline CDR1 SEHNR, CDR2 FQNEAQ (reference sequence). The CDR3 covers 16 residues. CDR3 bases: TGTGCCAGCAGCACGCATGATCGGGGGGGGGGGGAAAAACTGTTTTTT. It yields the protein CASSTHDRGGGEKLFF.

This clonotype was observed at least ten times. The chain couples TRBV6-2 or TRBV6-3 to TRBJ2-7; maybe TRBD1 (5 bases). CDR3 size: 12 residues. Trimming pared 5 bases from V and 6 bases from J, leaving 11 bases between. Germline V gene sequence: CDR1 MNHEY, CDR2 SVGEGT. DNA of the CDR3: TGTGCCAGCAGTGCGGAAGGGGCCGAGCAGTACTTC. Its translation is CASSAEGAEQYF.

There are many counts of this clonotype. J is TRBJ1-4 and V is TRBV4-3; no firm D call. V shed 0 bases and J shed 8 bases, with 10 bases lying between them. There are 14 residues in the CDR3. Per the germline V gene, CDR1 is LGHNA and CDR2 is YSLEER. CDR3: CASSQDTQSEKLFF. The CDR3 DNA is TGCGCCAGCAGCCAAGATACCCAGAGCGAAAAACTGTTTTTT.